This T cell receptor beta chain was sequenced for a study of CD8 T cells in Susac syndrome. Reverse transcription of about 0.45 to 1 ug RNA was performed with random hexamers. TCRdb passed the immunoSEQ multiplex PCR reads through MiXCR, listing each CDR3 protein once. The sample holds 160,000 or so distinct CDR3 sequences, approximately 94% seen once. The CDR3 totals 15 residues. With 0 bases removed from V and 2 bases from J, the gap between germline ends came to 8 bases. Germline V gives CDR1 SGHDT, CDR2 YYEEEE. The V and J genes are TRBV5-6 and TRBJ2-2; possibly TRBD2 for D (5 bases). The sample was CD8+ T cells from PBMCs. This receptor was taken from a human donor with multiple sclerosis. In DNA, the CDR3 is TGTGCCAGCAGCTTGGCGGGATTTAACACCGGGGAGCTGTTTTTT. Protein: CASSLAGFNTGELFF.